The 27 T cell receptor beta chains reported below all come from one sample, sequenced in a study of blood T cell repertoires in COVID-19. Method: immunoSEQ multiplex PCR; TCRdb's copy keeps in-frame clones and lacks some. There are over 250,000 clones in the sample; around 83% occur only once, and roughly 4.7% lies in the top ten. The sample consisted of PBMCs or T cells enriched from blood (not recorded which). The receptors were sampled from a man aged 40-50 years who had been exposed to COVID-19.

This clone was seen just once. J is TRBJ2-1 and V is TRBV19, with D perhaps TRBD1 (6 bases). This CDR3 region has 14 residues. Trimming took 5 bases from V and 7 from J, leaving 15 bases between them. Germline-derived CDR1 and CDR2 are LNHDA and SQIVND (reference sequence). The DNA for the CDR3 is TGTGCCAGTAGTCCGCACAACAGGGTAAATGAGCAGTTCTTC. Translation gives CASSPHNRVNEQFF. The variable domain in full, completed from reference TRBV19 and TRBJ2-1, reads DGGITQSPKYLFRKEGQNVTLSCEQNLNHDAMYWYRQDPGQGLRLIYYSQIVNDFQKGDIAEGYSVSREKKESFPLTVTSAQKNPTAFYLCASSPHNRVNEQFFGPGTRLTVL.

The chain is built from TRBV10-2 and TRBJ2-3; 8 bases are a match to TRBD2. The trim removed 3 bases at V and 3 bases at J, leaving 8 bases unmatched. Germline CDR1 reads WSHSY; CDR2 reads SAAADI. The CDR3 runs to 16 residues. CDR3 DNA sequence: TGCGCCAGCAGTGACACTGGGGCGGGGGGAACAGATACGCAGTATTTT. This gives the protein CASSDTGAGGTDTQYF.

The chain has TRBV19 and TRBJ1-1; 7 bases are shared with TRBD1. Unmatched junction bases numbered 10, after V lost 8 bases and J lost 7 bases. The CDR3 sequence is 13 residues long. Germline CDR1 reads LNHDA; CDR2 reads SQIVND (reference sequence). The CDR3 DNA follows: TGTGCCAGTCGGAACAGGGGAAGTGTTGAAGCTTTCTTT. Translated, it gives CASRNRGSVEAFF.

The CDR3 DNA sequence: TGTGCCGGTGGAGGAGGGTCCGGAGGCTACACCTTC. Protein: CAGGGGSGGYTF. This chain connects TRBV2 to TRBJ1-2; D uncertain. The V end was cut by 11 bases, the J end by 8 bases, with 18 bases between. CDR1 is SNHLY and CDR2 is FYNNEI in the germline V gene. The CDR3 length is 12 residues.

V is TRBV29-1 and J is TRBJ1-2, with a possible D match to TRBD1 (5 bases). In germline, CDR1 is SQVTM, CDR2 ANQGSEA. The CDR3 has 13 residues. Trimming took 4 bases from V and 4 from J, leaving 13 bases between them. CDR3 sequence (DNA): TGCAGCGTTGCGGGTGGACAACCCTATGGCTACACCTTC. Its translation: CSVAGGQPYGYTF. Looking up the rest from reference TRBV29-1 and TRBJ1-2 gives the full variable domain: SAVISQKPSRDICQRGTSLTIQCQVDSQVTMMFWYRQQPGQSLTLIATANQGSEATYESGFVIDKFPISRPNLTFSTLTVSNMSPEDSSIYLCSVAGGQPYGYTFGSGTRLTVV.

V gene TRBV9 combines with J gene TRBJ2-2; 13 bases are a match to TRBD2. Per the germline V gene, CDR1 is SGDLS and CDR2 is YYNGEE. Unmatched junction bases numbered 2, after V lost 2 bases and J lost 7 bases. This CDR3 comprises 15 residues. CDR3 DNA: TGTGCCAGCAGCGTGCGGACTAGCGGGAGCGGGGAGCTGTTTTTT. The encoded protein is CASSVRTSGSGELFF.

V and J are TRBV5-6 and TRBJ2-1, with D unresolved. The V and J ends lost 2 bases and 9 bases respectively, with 9 bases between them. Germline CDR1 reads SGHDT; CDR2 reads YYEEEE. The CDR3 is made up of 12 amino acids. In DNA form, the CDR3 reads TGTGCCAGCAGCTTTCCCGCCGGTGAGCAGTTCTTC. It encodes CASSFPAGEQFF.

The chain couples TRBV5-8 to TRBJ2-3, with D perhaps matching TRBD1 (5 bases). The CDR3 length is 13 residues. The germline V gene has CDR1 SGHTS and CDR2 YDEGEE. V was trimmed by 6 bases and J by 0 bases, leaving 8 bases between them. CDR3 sequence reads: CASTPGSTDTQYF. CDR3 DNA sequence: TGTGCCAGCACTCCAGGGAGCACAGATACGCAGTATTTT.

This clone was counted a few times. The V call is TRBV7-9, the J call TRBJ2-6, with D tentatively TRBD1 (6 bases). The V end lost 5 bases, the J end lost 1 base, and 15 bases lay between the germline ends. CDR1 SEHNR and CDR2 FQNEAQ come from the germline V gene (reference sequence). The CDR3 covers 17 residues. The DNA for the CDR3 is TGTGCCAGCAGCCCGACAGGTCTGGGTTCTGGGGCCAACGTCCTGACTTTC. It specifies CASSPTGLGSGANVLTF.

This chain connects TRBV27 to TRBJ2-1; no clear D gene. The CDR3 covers 14 residues. Germline V gene lookup returns CDR1 MNHEY and CDR2 SMNVEV (reference sequence). V was shortened by 2 bases and J by 0 bases, with 5 bases between the two germline ends. In DNA form, the CDR3 reads TGTGCCAGCAGTTTACACAACTCCTACAATGAGCAGTTCTTC. It codes for CASSLHNSYNEQFF.

V and J are TRBV30 and TRBJ1-2, with D maybe TRBD1 (6 bases). The ends were cut back, 1 base at V and 10 bases at J, with 16 bases in the middle. The V gene's germline CDR1 is GTSNPN and CDR2 SVGIG (reference sequence). This CDR3 contains 13 residues. The CDR3 DNA follows: TGTGCCTGGAGTGATGGTCAGGGGAATTTCTACACCTTC. Translation gives CAWSDGQGNFYTF.

The chain recombines TRBV18 with TRBJ2-7, with TRBD2 matching 14 bases. CDR3 size: 15 residues. The V segment lost 4 bases and the J segment 4 bases; nucleotides outside the gene matches: 3. Germline-derived CDR1 and CDR2 are KGHSH and LQKENI. CDR3 bases: TGTGCCAGCTCACGGGGACTAGCGGGAGAATACGAGCAGTACTTC. It codes for CASSRGLAGEYEQYF.

The rearrangement uses TRBV12-5 and TRBJ1-1; 11 bases are shared with TRBD1. CDR3 length: 16 residues. Germline V gives CDR1 LGHNT, CDR2 FRNRAP. Unmatched junction bases numbered 11, after V lost 0 bases and J lost 11 bases. The CDR3 nucleotides read TGTGCTAGTGGTTTGGTATTCGGGACAGGGGGTTCTGGTGCTTTCTTT. Protein product: CASGLVFGTGGSGAFF.

This chain links TRBV4-1 with TRBJ2-3; TRBD1 matches 9 bases. Germline V lookup: CDR1 MGHRA, CDR2 YSYEKL. The ends lost 3 bases at V and 6 bases at J; junction bases unmatched: 4. The CDR3 covers 14 residues. Here the CDR3 DNA reads TGCGCCAGCAGCCACACAGGGGGCGAGGATACGCAGTATTTT. This codes for CASSHTGGEDTQYF.

The CDR3 loop is CASRTDRGIANIQYF. The CDR3 nucleotides read TGTGCCAGTAGGACCGACAGGGGTATCGCAAACATTCAGTACTTC. The chain is built from TRBV19 and TRBJ2-4, with TRBD1 matching 8 bases. V was pared by 6 bases and J by 6 bases, with 10 bases of the junction left unmatched. The CDR3 length is 15 residues. Germline CDR1 and CDR2: LNHDA and SQIVND (reference sequence).

The V call is TRBV15, the J call TRBJ1-6; D is ambiguous. This CDR3 spans 14 amino acids. Germline-derived CDR1 and CDR2 are LNHNV and YYDKDF (reference sequence). Trimming shortened V by 0 bases and J by 18 bases, and 18 bases separated the two germline ends. The CDR3 sequence: CATSRDFMGDSGHF. The CDR3 region has the DNA TGTGCCACCAGCAGAGATTTTATGGGAGATTCGGGCCACTTT.

This rearrangement joins TRBV24-1 to TRBJ2-1, with D uncertain. Trimming removed 5 bases from V and 9 bases from J, with 10 bases in between. The CDR3 loop spans 12 amino acids. The germline CDR1 and CDR2 sequences are KGHDR and SFDVKD. Here the CDR3 reads CATSGPTIEQFF. The CDR3 DNA reads as TGTGCCACCAGTGGTCCTACTATTGAGCAGTTCTTC.

The CDR3, as DNA: TGTGCCAGCGGCGGACTTAGGGATTACAATGAGCAGTTCTTC. It codes for CASGGLRDYNEQFF. This chain uses TRBV6-5 with TRBJ2-1; maybe TRBD2 (5 bases). With 8 bases removed from V and 4 bases from J, the gap between germline ends came to 15 bases. Per germline, CDR1 MNHEY and CDR2 SVGAGI. The CDR3 has 14 residues.

This clone was counted only a few times. V gene TRBV7-2 combines with J gene TRBJ2-1, with 7 bases matching TRBD1. Germline V lookup: CDR1 SGHTA, CDR2 FQGNSA. This CDR3 has 14 amino acids. V gave up 6 bases and J gave up 7 bases; unmatched junction bases: 9. DNA of the CDR3: TGTGCCAGCAGGGCCCCGACAGGGCTAAATGAGCAGTTCTTC. This gives the protein CASRAPTGLNEQFF.

This clone occurred a few times. The CDR3, as DNA: TGCAGCACACTAGCGGGAGCATACTATGAGCAGTTCTTC. Residues: CSTLAGAYYEQFF. The rearrangement uses TRBV29-1 and TRBJ2-1, with TRBD2 matching 11 bases. The CDR3 has 13 amino acids. Germline V gene data show CDR1 as SQVTM and CDR2 as ANQGSEA. V shed 8 bases, J shed 8 bases, and the junction held 8 bases outside the gene matches.

This clone was seen just once. Here the CDR3 DNA reads TGTGCCATCAGTGACCGCAATGAGCAGTTCTTC. It specifies CAISDRNEQFF. The chain uses TRBV10-3 and TRBJ2-1; D unresolved. This CDR3 is built from 11 residues. V dropped 3 bases and J dropped 6 bases, with 3 bases sitting between them. Germline CDR1 reads ENHRY; CDR2 reads SYGVKD.

CDR3 in amino acids: CAWRPGLYTGELFF. CDR3 coding DNA: TGTGCCTGGAGACCGGGACTCTACACCGGGGAGCTGTTTTTT. This chain connects TRBV30 to TRBJ2-2, with D possibly TRBD2 on 6 matching bases. CDR3 length: 14 residues. Trimming removed 3 bases from V and 3 bases from J, with 11 bases in between. In germline, CDR1 is GTSNPN, CDR2 SVGIG (reference sequence).

V is TRBV27 and J is TRBJ1-2; TRBD1 matches 9 bases. CDR1 is MNHEY and CDR2 is SMNVEV in the germline V gene (reference sequence). The V segment lost 5 bases and the J segment 1 base; nucleotides outside the gene matches: 8. The CDR3 has 16 amino acids. The CDR3 DNA is TGTGCCAGCAGTCCCGCACCGGGACAGGGTAACTATGGCTACACCTTC. This encodes CASSPAPGQGNYGYTF.

The CDR3 region has the DNA TGTGCCAGCAGCTTGGCGGTTCTGACCTACAATGAGCAGTTCTTC. Amino acids: CASSLAVLTYNEQFF. The chain employs TRBV7-3 and TRBJ2-1; D is ambiguous. V was trimmed by 3 bases and J by 2 bases, leaving 11 bases between them. CDR1 is SGHTA, CDR2 FQGTGA, per germline. The CDR3 spans 15 residues.

A word on this clone: This same CDR3 is encoded by further DNA sequences in the sample. This CDR3 is CASRSNQPQHF. DNA of the CDR3: TGTGCCAGCCGGAGCAATCAGCCCCAGCATTTT. The chain couples TRBV6-5 to TRBJ1-5; no firm D call. The CDR3 length is 11 residues. V shed 8 bases and J shed 1 base, with 3 bases lying between them. From germline, CDR1 is MNHEY and CDR2 SVGAGI.

The rearrangement uses TRBV7-9 and TRBJ1-6; 7 nucleotides agree with TRBD1. CDR3 size: 13 residues. The germline gives CDR1 SEHNR, CDR2 FQNEAQ (reference sequence). The J segment lost 6 bases and the V segment lost 7 bases, leaving 3 bases of the junction unmatched. The CDR3 sequence is CASTRDSNSPLHF. CDR3 sequence (DNA): TGTGCCAGCACCCGGGACAGTAATTCACCCCTCCACTTT.

This sequence joins TRBV3-1 (or the pseudogene TRBV3-2) and TRBJ1-1; no clear D gene. Germline V lookup: CDR1 LGHDT, CDR2 YNNKEL (reference sequence). CDR3 length equals 14 residues. The V end lost 1 base, the J end lost 1 base, and 7 bases lay between the germline ends. The CDR3 DNA sequence: TGTGCCAGCAGCCAAGGACTGAGGAACACTGAAGCTTTCTTT. Residues: CASSQGLRNTEAFF.